These T cell receptor beta chains were read from a single sample in a study of CD4 and CD8 cells across lung adenocarcinoma regions. TCRdb itself ran the PCR reads through MiXCR, one entry per CDR3 protein. The data hold about 3,400 distinct CDR3 sequences, with roughly 54% observed a single time. The sequencing sample was made of CD4+ T cells from the center of a lung tumor. The receptors were sampled from a female donor with lung adenocarcinoma. The CD4 and CD8 labels of this study may be unreliable. The CDR3 runs from the conserved cysteine through the conserved F or W. Each record gives: clone size, V gene, D gene, J gene, CDR3 DNA, CDR3 protein. A D gene is named only where the DNA matches it firmly. For some rows the clone size is stated as once, few or many, or as a class when expanded; others skip it.

abundance: -
v_gene: TRBV6-1
d_gene: TRBD1
j_gene: TRBJ2-1
CDR3nt: TGTGCCAGCAGTGAAGGAGTGGGCAGGGGGCACAATGAGCAGTTCTTC
CDR3aa: CASSEGVGRGHNEQFF

abundance: -
v_gene: TRBV6-1
d_gene: TRBD1
j_gene: TRBJ2-3
CDR3nt: TGTGCCAGGGGTGTAAAGGCAGGGAGCACAGGGGAGCAGTATTTT
CDR3aa: CARGVKAGSTGEQYF

abundance: once
v_gene: TRBV6-1
d_gene: -
j_gene: TRBJ2-1
CDR3nt: TGTGCCAGCAGTACGAGACAGAGACCAAACAATGAGCAGTTCTTC
CDR3aa: CASSTRQRPNNEQFF

abundance: -
v_gene: TRBV10-1
d_gene: -
j_gene: TRBJ2-5
CDR3nt: TGCGCCACCGGGGTAGGAGGTAAAGATACGCAGTATTTC
CDR3aa: CATGVGGKDTQYF

abundance: -
v_gene: TRBV7-8
d_gene: TRBD2
j_gene: TRBJ2-1
CDR3nt: TGTGCCAGCAGCTTAGTCGGGACTAGCGCCGCCAATGAGCAGTTCTTC
CDR3aa: CASSLVGTSAANEQFF

abundance: once
v_gene: TRBV6-1
d_gene: TRBD1
j_gene: TRBJ2-7
CDR3nt: TGTGCCAGCAGGGTTGGGACAGGGGCTGCGAGCTCCTACGAGCAGTACTTC
CDR3aa: CASRVGTGAASSYEQYF

abundance: -
v_gene: TRBV7-8
d_gene: TRBD2
j_gene: TRBJ2-1
CDR3nt: TGTGCCAGCAGCTTAGGGCTAGCGGGAGGGAGTGAGCAGTTCTTC
CDR3aa: CASSLGLAGGSEQFF

abundance: -
v_gene: TRBV27
d_gene: -
j_gene: TRBJ2-2
CDR3nt: TGTGCCAGCAGCCCCAATAGCGAACTCTACACTGGCGGGGAGCTGTTTTTT
CDR3aa: CASSPNSELYTGGELFF

abundance: few
v_gene: TRBV6-1
d_gene: -
j_gene: TRBJ1-1
CDR3nt: TGTGCCAGCATGCGGGGACCCTACACTGAAGCTTTCTTT
CDR3aa: CASMRGPYTEAFF

abundance: -
v_gene: TRBV6-5
d_gene: TRBD1
j_gene: TRBJ2-7
CDR3nt: TGTGCCAGCAGTTACCGGACAGGGGGCTACGAGCAGTACTTC
CDR3aa: CASSYRTGGYEQYF

abundance: -
v_gene: TRBV6-1
d_gene: -
j_gene: TRBJ2-7
CDR3nt: TGTGCCAGCAGTCCACGGAGTCCACCCTACGAGCAGTACTTC
CDR3aa: CASSPRSPPYEQYF

abundance: -
v_gene: TRBV10-1
d_gene: -
j_gene: TRBJ2-5
CDR3nt: TGCGCCACCGAACGAGATGGCAAAGATACCCAGTACTTC
CDR3aa: CATERDGKDTQYF

abundance: few
v_gene: TRBV4-1
d_gene: TRBD2
j_gene: TRBJ2-1
CDR3nt: TGCGCCAGCAGCCAAGAAAAACTAGCGGGAGCTGGGGAGCAGTTCTTC
CDR3aa: CASSQEKLAGAGEQFF

abundance: -
v_gene: TRBV24-1
d_gene: -
j_gene: TRBJ2-1
CDR3nt: TGTGCCACCAGTGAGAGCGGCCCCTACAATGAGCAGTTCTTC
CDR3aa: CATSESGPYNEQFF

abundance: -
v_gene: TRBV6-1
d_gene: -
j_gene: TRBJ2-5
CDR3nt: TGTGCCAGCAGCGAAGCTCGCGGCACAGATACCCAGTACTTT
CDR3aa: CASSEARGTDTQYF

abundance: large
v_gene: TRBV25-1
d_gene: -
j_gene: TRBJ2-1
CDR3nt: TGTGCCAGCAGTGTAACGGAGAATGAGCAGTTCTTC
CDR3aa: CASSVTENEQFF

abundance: -
v_gene: TRBV27
d_gene: -
j_gene: TRBJ2-1
CDR3nt: TGTGCCAGCAGTTTATTCGGGAGTGCTGAGCAGTTCTTC
CDR3aa: CASSLFGSAEQFF

abundance: large
v_gene: TRBV6-5
d_gene: TRBD2
j_gene: TRBJ2-1
CDR3nt: TGTGCCAGCAGTTACTCAGGGCTAGCGGGCTCCTACAATGAGCAGTTCTTC
CDR3aa: CASSYSGLAGSYNEQFF

abundance: once
v_gene: TRBV5-4
d_gene: -
j_gene: TRBJ1-1
CDR3nt: TGTGCCAGCAGCTTTTATTCCGGAATTGGGACTGAAGCTTTCTTT
CDR3aa: CASSFYSGIGTEAFF

abundance: once
v_gene: TRBV27
d_gene: -
j_gene: TRBJ2-5
CDR3nt: TGTGCCAGCGGGGTAAAGGGGAACGGGGACACAGATACCCAGTACTTC
CDR3aa: CASGVKGNGDTDTQYF

abundance: -
v_gene: TRBV6-5
d_gene: -
j_gene: TRBJ1-1
CDR3nt: TGTGCCAGCATTTTGTCCCGAGGGAGCACTGAAGCTTTCTTT
CDR3aa: CASILSRGSTEAFF

abundance: -
v_gene: TRBV10-3
d_gene: -
j_gene: TRBJ2-5
CDR3nt: TGTGCGGGGCTCGGGGCTAGTGGCACAGATACCCAGTACTTC
CDR3aa: CAGLGASGTDTQYF

abundance: -
v_gene: TRBV6-1
d_gene: -
j_gene: TRBJ2-3
CDR3nt: TGTGCCAGCAGTGAAGTCTGGCGGTCTAGCACAGATACGCAGTATTTT
CDR3aa: CASSEVWRSSTDTQYF

abundance: few
v_gene: TRBV27
d_gene: -
j_gene: TRBJ2-7
CDR3nt: TGTGCCAGCAGCGAAGGTATGGGGGCCCTCTACGAGCAGTACTTC
CDR3aa: CASSEGMGALYEQYF